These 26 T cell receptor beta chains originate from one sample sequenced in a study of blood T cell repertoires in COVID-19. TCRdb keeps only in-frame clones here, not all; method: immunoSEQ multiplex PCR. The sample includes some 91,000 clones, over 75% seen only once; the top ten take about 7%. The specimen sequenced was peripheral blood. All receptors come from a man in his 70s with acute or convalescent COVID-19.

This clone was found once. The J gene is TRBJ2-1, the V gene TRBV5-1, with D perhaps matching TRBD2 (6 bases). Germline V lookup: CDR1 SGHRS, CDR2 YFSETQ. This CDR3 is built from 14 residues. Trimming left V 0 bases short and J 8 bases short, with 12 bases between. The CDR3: CASSLGRESDEQFF. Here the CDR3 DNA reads TGCGCCAGCAGCTTGGGCCGGGAGTCCGATGAGCAGTTCTTC.

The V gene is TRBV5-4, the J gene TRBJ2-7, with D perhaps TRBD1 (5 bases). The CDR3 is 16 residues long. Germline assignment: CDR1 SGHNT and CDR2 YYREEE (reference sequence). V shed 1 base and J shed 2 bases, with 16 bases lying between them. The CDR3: CASSLNRGREPYEQYV. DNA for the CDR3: TGTGCCAGCAGCTTGAATAGGGGAAGGGAACCCTACGAGCAGTACGTC.

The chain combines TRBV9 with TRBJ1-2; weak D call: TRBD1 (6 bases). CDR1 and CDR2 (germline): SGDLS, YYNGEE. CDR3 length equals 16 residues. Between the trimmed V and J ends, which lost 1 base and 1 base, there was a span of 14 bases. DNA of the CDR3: TGTGCCAGCAGCGTAACAGGGACCGAGATTAACTATGGCTACACCTTC. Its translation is CASSVTGTEINYGYTF.

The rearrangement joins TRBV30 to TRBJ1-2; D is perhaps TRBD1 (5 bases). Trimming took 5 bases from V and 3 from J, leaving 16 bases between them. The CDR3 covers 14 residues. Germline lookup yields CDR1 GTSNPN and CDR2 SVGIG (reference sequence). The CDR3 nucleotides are TGTGCCTGGTCGTTGGGGCCAAGGGACTATGGCTACACCTTC. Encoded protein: CAWSLGPRDYGYTF.

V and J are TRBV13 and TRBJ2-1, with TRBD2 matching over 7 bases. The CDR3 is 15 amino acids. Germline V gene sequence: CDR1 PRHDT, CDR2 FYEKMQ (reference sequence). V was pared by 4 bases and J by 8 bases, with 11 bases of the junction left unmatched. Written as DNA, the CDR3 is TGTGCCAGCAGCTGGTCTAGCGGCGGGAAGTATGAGCAGTTCTTC. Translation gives CASSWSSGGKYEQFF.

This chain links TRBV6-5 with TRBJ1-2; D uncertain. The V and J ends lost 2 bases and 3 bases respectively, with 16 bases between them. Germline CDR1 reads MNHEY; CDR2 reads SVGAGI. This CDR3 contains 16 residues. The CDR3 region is CASSYVLSGSYYGYTF. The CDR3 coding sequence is TGTGCCAGCAGTTACGTTCTTTCGGGATCCTACTATGGCTACACCTTC.

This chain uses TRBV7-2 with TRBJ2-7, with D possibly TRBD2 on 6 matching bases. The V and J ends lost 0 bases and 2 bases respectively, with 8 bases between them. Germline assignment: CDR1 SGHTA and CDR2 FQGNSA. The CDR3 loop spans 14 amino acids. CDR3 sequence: CASSLARGPYEQYV. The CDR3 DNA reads TGTGCCAGCAGCTTAGCGCGGGGTCCCTACGAGCAGTACGTC.

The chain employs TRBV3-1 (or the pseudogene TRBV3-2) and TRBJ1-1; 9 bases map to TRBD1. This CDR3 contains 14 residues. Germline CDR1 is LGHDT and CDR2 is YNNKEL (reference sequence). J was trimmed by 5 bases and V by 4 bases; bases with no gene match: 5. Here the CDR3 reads CASSRGQGRTEAFF. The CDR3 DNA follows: TGTGCCAGCAGCCGAGGACAGGGGAGGACTGAAGCTTTCTTT.

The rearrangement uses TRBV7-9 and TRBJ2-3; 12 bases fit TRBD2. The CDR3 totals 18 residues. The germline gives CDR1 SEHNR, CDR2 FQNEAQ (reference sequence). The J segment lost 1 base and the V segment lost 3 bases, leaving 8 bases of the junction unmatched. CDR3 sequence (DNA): TGTGCCAGCAGCTTCTCTAGCGGGAGGGTTTCGGGCACAGATACGCAGTATTTT. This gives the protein CASSFSSGRVSGTDTQYF.

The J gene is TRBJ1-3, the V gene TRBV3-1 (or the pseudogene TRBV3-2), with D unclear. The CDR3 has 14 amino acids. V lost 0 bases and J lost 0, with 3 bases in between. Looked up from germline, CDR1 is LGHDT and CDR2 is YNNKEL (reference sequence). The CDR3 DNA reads TGTGCCAGCAGCCAAGACTACTCTGGAAACACCATATATTTT. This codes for CASSQDYSGNTIYF.

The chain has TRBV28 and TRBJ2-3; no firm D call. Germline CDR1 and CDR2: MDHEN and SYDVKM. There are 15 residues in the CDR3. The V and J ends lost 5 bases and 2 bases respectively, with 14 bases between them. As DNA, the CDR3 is TGTGCCAGCAGTCTCAGTGATACATCCACAGATACGCAGTATTTT. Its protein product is CASSLSDTSTDTQYF. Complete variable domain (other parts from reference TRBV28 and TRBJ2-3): DVKVTQSSRYLVKRTGEKVFLECVQDMDHENMFWYRQDPGLGLRLIYFSYDVKMKEKGDIPEGYSVSREKKERFSLILESASTNQTSMYLCASSLSDTSTDTQYFGPGTRLTVL.

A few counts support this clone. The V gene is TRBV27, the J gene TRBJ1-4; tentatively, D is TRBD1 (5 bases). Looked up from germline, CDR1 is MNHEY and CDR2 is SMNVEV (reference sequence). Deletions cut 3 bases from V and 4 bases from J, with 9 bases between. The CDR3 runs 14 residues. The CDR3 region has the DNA TGTGCCAGCAGTTTGGGGCAGATTAATGAAAAACTGTTTTTT. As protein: CASSLGQINEKLFF.

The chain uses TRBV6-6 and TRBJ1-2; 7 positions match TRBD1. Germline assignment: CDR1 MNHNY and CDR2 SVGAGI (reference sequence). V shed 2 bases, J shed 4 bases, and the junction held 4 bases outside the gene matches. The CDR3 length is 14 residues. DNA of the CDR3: TGTGCCAGCAGTTACCCTGACAGGGTCTATGGCTACACCTTC. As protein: CASSYPDRVYGYTF.

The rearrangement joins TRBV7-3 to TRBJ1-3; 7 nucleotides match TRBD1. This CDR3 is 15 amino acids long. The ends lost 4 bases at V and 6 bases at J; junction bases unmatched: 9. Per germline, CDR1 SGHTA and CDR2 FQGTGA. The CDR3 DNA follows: TGTGCCAGCAGCTCGAACAGGGGTCTCTTAAACACCATATATTTT. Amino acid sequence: CASSSNRGLLNTIYF.

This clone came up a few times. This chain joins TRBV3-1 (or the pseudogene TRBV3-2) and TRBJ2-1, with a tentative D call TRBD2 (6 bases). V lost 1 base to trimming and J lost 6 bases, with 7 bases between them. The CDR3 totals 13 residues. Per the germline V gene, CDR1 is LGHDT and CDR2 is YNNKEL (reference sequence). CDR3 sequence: CASSQAGGNEQFF. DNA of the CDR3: TGTGCCAGCAGCCAAGCCGGGGGCAATGAGCAGTTCTTC.

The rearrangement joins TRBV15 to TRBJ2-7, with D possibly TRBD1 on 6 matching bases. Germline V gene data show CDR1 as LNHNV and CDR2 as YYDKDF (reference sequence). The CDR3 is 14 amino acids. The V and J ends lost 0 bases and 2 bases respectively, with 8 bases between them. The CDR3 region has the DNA TGTGCCACCAGCAGAGATCGACAGGCCTACGAGCAGTACGTC. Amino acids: CATSRDRQAYEQYV.

The CDR3 here is CASSPGGQGGLEQFF. Written as DNA, the CDR3 is TGTGCCAGCAGCCCTGGGGGACAGGGGGGTCTTGAGCAGTTCTTC. V is TRBV6-2 or TRBV6-3 and J is TRBJ2-1; 11 bases map to TRBD1. Germline CDR1 and CDR2: MNHEY and SVGEGT. Trimming at V came to 6 bases and at J to 9 bases, leaving 10 bases not matched to a gene. This CDR3 comprises 15 residues.

The CDR3 coding sequence is TGCGCCAGCAGCTTGGGGATCGGGACAGCTTACGAGCAGTACTTC. Its translation: CASSLGIGTAYEQYF. The chain has TRBV5-1 and TRBJ2-7, with TRBD1 identical over 7 bases. The CDR3 covers 15 residues. Germline CDR1 SGHRS, CDR2 YFSETQ. V gave up 0 bases and J gave up 4 bases; unmatched junction bases: 7.

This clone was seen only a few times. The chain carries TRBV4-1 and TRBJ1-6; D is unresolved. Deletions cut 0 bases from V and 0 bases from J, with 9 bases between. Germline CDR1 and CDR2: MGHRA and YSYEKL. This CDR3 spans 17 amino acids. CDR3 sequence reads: CASSQDLSSSYNSPLHF. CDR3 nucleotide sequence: TGCGCCAGCAGCCAAGACCTTTCTAGCTCCTATAATTCACCCCTCCACTTT.

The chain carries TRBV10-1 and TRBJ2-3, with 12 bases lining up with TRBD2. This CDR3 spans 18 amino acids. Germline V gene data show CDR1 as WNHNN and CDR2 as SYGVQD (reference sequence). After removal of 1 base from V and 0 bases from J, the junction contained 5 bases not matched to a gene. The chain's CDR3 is CASSELLGTSGSTDTQYF. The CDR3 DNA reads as TGCGCCAGCAGTGAGTTACTCGGGACTAGCGGGAGCACAGATACGCAGTATTTT.

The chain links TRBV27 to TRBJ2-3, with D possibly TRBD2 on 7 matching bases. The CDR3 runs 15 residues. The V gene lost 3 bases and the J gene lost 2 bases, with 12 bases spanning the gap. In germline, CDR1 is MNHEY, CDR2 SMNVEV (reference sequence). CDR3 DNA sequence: TGTGCCAGCAGTTTCGGGGGGCAGCCCACAGATACGCAGTATTTT. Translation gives CASSFGGQPTDTQYF.

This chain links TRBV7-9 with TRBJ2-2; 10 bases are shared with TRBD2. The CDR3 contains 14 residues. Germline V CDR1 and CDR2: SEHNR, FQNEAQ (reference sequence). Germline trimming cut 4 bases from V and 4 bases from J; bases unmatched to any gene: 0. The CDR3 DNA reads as TGTGCCAGCAGCTCTAGCGGGGGCACCGGGGAGCTGTTTTTT. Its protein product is CASSSSGGTGELFF. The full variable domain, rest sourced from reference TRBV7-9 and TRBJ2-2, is DTGVSQNPRHKITKRGQNVTFRCDPISEHNRLYWYRQTLGQGPEFLTYFQNEAQLEKSRLLSDRFSAERPKGSFSTLEIQRTEQGDSAMYLCASSSSGGTGELFFGEGSRLTVL.

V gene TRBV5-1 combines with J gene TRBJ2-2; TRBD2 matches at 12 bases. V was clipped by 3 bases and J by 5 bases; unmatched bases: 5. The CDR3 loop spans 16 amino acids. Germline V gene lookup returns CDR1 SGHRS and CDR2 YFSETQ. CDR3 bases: TGCGCCAGCAGCTCCTCTAGCGGGAGGGGGACCGGGGAGCTGTTTTTT. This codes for CASSSSSGRGTGELFF.

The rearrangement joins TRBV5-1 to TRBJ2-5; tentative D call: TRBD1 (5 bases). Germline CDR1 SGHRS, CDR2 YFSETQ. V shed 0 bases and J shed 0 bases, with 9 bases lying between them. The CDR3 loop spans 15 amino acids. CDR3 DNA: TGCGCCAGCAGCTTGGAAGGGGTGTACCAAGAGACCCAGTACTTC. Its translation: CASSLEGVYQETQYF.

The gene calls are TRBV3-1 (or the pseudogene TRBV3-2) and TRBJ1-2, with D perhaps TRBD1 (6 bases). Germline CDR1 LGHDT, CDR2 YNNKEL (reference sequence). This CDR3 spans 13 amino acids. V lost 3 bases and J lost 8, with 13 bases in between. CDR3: CASSHGTKGGYTF. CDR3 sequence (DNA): TGTGCCAGCAGCCACGGGACAAAGGGGGGCTACACCTTC.

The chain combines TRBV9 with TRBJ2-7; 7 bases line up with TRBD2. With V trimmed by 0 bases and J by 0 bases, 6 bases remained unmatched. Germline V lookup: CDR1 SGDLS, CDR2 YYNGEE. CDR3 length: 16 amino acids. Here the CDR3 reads CASSVGRTSYSYEQYF. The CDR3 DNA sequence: TGTGCCAGCAGCGTAGGAAGGACTAGTTACTCCTACGAGCAGTACTTC.